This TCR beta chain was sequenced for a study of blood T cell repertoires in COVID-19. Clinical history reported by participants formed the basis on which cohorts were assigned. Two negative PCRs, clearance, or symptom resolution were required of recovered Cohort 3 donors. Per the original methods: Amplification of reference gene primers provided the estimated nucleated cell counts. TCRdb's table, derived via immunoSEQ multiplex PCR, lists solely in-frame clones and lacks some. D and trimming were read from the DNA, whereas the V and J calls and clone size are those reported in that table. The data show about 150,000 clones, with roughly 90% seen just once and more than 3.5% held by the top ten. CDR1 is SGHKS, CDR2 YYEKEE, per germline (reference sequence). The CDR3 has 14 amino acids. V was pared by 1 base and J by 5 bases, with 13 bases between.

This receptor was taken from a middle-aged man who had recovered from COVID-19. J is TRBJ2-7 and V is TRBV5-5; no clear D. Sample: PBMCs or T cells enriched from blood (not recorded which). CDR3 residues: CASSLQVKINEQYF. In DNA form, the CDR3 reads TGTGCCAGCAGCTTGCAGGTAAAAATTAACGAGCAGTACTTC.